These 15 T cell receptor beta chains share one sample of origin, sequenced in a study of blood T cell repertoires in COVID-19. The method was immunoSEQ multiplex PCR; TCRdb's version includes in-frame clones alone and lacks a portion of them. Of 140,000 to 150,000 clones listed, around 80% are singletons. The specimen sequenced was PBMCs or T cells enriched from blood (not recorded which). The receptor set was obtained from a woman in her fifties or sixties who had recovered from COVID-19.

This clone appeared a single time. The chain recombines TRBV7-2 with TRBJ1-1; no clear D gene. Germline V gene lookup returns CDR1 SGHTA and CDR2 FQGNSA. The CDR3 length is 11 residues. V was shortened by 10 bases and J by 7 bases, with 13 bases between the two germline ends. CDR3 DNA sequence: TGTGCCACGCGGACGGGGTATGAAGCTTTCTTT. This gives the protein CATRTGYEAFF.

There are a few counts of this clone. The chain couples TRBV5-4 to TRBJ2-2; 9 bases match TRBD1. The trim removed 0 bases at V and 2 bases at J, leaving 5 bases unmatched. Looked up from germline, CDR1 is SGHNT and CDR2 is YYREEE (reference sequence). The CDR3 has 17 residues. CDR3: CASSLEETGGNTGELFF. CDR3 nucleotide sequence: TGTGCCAGCAGCTTGGAAGAGACAGGGGGTAACACCGGGGAGCTGTTTTTT.

The CDR3 reads CASSQQGTGNQPQHF. The CDR3, as DNA: TGTGCCAGCAGCCAGCAAGGGACAGGCAATCAGCCCCAGCATTTT. The genes are TRBV3-1 (or the pseudogene TRBV3-2) and TRBJ1-5; 7 positions agree with TRBD1. CDR3 length: 15 residues. Germline V gives CDR1 LGHDT, CDR2 YNNKEL (reference sequence). Trimming cost V 3 bases and J 2 bases; bases outside gene matches: 4.

The chain has TRBV9 and TRBJ2-5, with D tentatively TRBD2 (6 bases). V lost 7 bases, J lost 2 bases, and 6 bases lay in between. Per germline, CDR1 SGDLS and CDR2 YYNGEE. The CDR3 extends over 11 amino acids. The CDR3 sequence: CASGRQETQYF. The CDR3 nucleotides are TGTGCCAGCGGGAGGCAAGAGACCCAGTACTTC.

This chain connects TRBV2 to TRBJ1-1; tentatively, D is TRBD1 (5 bases). With 3 bases removed from V and 0 bases from J, the gap between germline ends came to 11 bases. The CDR3 is 15 residues long. Germline V gene lookup returns CDR1 SNHLY and CDR2 FYNNEI. The CDR3 coding sequence is TGTGCCAGCAGTGAGGGGTTGGGGCTGAACACTGAAGCTTTCTTT. Protein sequence: CASSEGLGLNTEAFF.

The gene calls are TRBV7-6 and TRBJ1-3; no reliable D call. Trimming stripped 3 bases from V and 5 bases from J, with 8 bases between. The CDR3 is 13 amino acids. In germline, CDR1 is SGHVS, CDR2 FNYEAQ. The CDR3 is CASSFGERNTIYF. The CDR3 nucleotides read TGTGCCAGCAGCTTCGGGGAAAGAAACACCATATATTTT.

This chain uses TRBV27 with TRBJ1-1, with 9 nucleotides matching TRBD1. The CDR3 is 13 amino acids. CDR1 is MNHEY, CDR2 SMNVEV, per germline (reference sequence). The ends lost 9 bases at V and 5 bases at J; junction bases unmatched: 7. This chain's CDR3 is CASWTGARTEAFF. The DNA for the CDR3 is TGTGCCAGTTGGACAGGGGCCCGGACTGAAGCTTTCTTT.

The chain couples TRBV30 to TRBJ1-5; D gene ambiguous. With 2 bases removed from V and 4 bases from J, the gap between germline ends came to 9 bases. The CDR3 has 13 residues. CDR1 GTSNPN and CDR2 SVGIG come from the germline V gene (reference sequence). This CDR3 reads CAWSYGENQPQHF. In nucleotides, the CDR3 is TGTGCCTGGAGTTACGGGGAAAATCAGCCCCAGCATTTT.

The V gene is TRBV7-9, the J gene TRBJ1-2; no clear D gene. CDR3 length: 13 amino acids. The ends were cut back, 4 bases at V and 2 bases at J, with 8 bases in the middle. The germline gives CDR1 SEHNR, CDR2 FQNEAQ (reference sequence). CDR3 sequence (DNA): TGTGCCAGCAGCTCCGCGGGGAACTATGGCTACACCTTC. Its translation is CASSSAGNYGYTF.

The V gene is TRBV19, the J gene TRBJ1-1; D is possibly TRBD1 (5 bases). The CDR3 covers 14 residues. Germline-derived CDR1 and CDR2 are LNHDA and SQIVND (reference sequence). The germline V and J ends were trimmed by 1 base and 3 bases, with 9 bases remaining between them. The CDR3 DNA reads as TGTGCCAGTAGTATAGGAGACAGAGACACTGAAGCTTTCTTT. Translating gives CASSIGDRDTEAFF.

The CDR3 sequence: CSVIKGAGEKLFF. The CDR3 DNA sequence: TGCAGCGTGATTAAGGGGGCAGGAGAAAAACTGTTTTTT. The rearrangement links TRBV29-1 to TRBJ1-4, with TRBD1 matching over 7 bases. There are 13 residues in the CDR3. V lost 6 bases, J lost 8 bases, and 9 bases stayed unmatched. Germline-derived CDR1 and CDR2 are SQVTM and ANQGSEA.

This clone was observed once. This sequence joins TRBV12-3 or TRBV12-4 and TRBJ2-4; D may be TRBD1 (5 bases). The CDR3 is 11 residues long. V lost 6 bases and J 11 bases, leaving 11 bases between the germline ends. CDR3 nucleotides: TGTGCCAGCAGCCCAGGGTGGGTTCAGTACTTC. Its protein is CASSPGWVQYF.

The chain carries TRBV5-4 and TRBJ2-1; D is possibly TRBD2 (7 bases). The CDR3 is 15 amino acids. V was shortened by 3 bases and J by 3 bases, with 13 bases between the two germline ends. Germline V gene sequence: CDR1 SGHNT, CDR2 YYREEE (reference sequence). The CDR3 loop reads CASSSRGGGYNEQFF. The CDR3 nucleotides read TGTGCCAGCAGCTCACGCGGGGGCGGCTACAATGAGCAGTTCTTC.

V and J are TRBV7-3 and TRBJ1-4; 7 bases are a match to TRBD1. This CDR3 comprises 15 residues. Germline V gene sequence: CDR1 SGHTA, CDR2 FQGTGA. The V gene end was trimmed by 6 bases and the J gene end by 8 bases; junction bases not matched to a gene: 12. The CDR3, as DNA: TGTGCCAGCAGACATGGAGACAGGGTGGCAGAAAAACTGTTTTTT. This encodes CASRHGDRVAEKLFF.

CDR3 nucleotides: TGCGCCAGCAGAAGCTCCGACAGGGGGTATGGCTACACCTTC. Encoded protein: CASRSSDRGYGYTF. V gene TRBV10-2 combines with J gene TRBJ1-2; 9 bases match TRBD1. J gave up 5 bases and V 6 bases, and 7 bases lay outside the gene matches. The CDR3 spans 14 residues. The V gene's germline CDR1 is WSHSY and CDR2 SAAADI.